One sample yielded the 17 T cell receptor beta chains listed below, sequenced in a study of molecular identifiers for immune sequencing clone quantification. TCRdb processed the PCR reads anew with MiXCR; each CDR3 protein has one entry. The sample records roughly 320,000 distinct CDR3 sequences, about a fifth being singletons. Material: naive CD8+ T cells from blood, with Jurkat cell RNA spiked in. Stated subset: FACS-sorted CD8+CD4-CCR7+CD45RA+ naive T cells. These receptor sequences come from a human donor in good health. Some libraries in this study had Jurkat cell RNA spiked in.

The chain uses TRBV30 and TRBJ2-2, with TRBD2 as a possible D gene (5 bases). V lost 0 bases and J lost 2, with 10 bases in between. CDR3 length: 15 amino acids. Germline V gives CDR1 GTSNPN, CDR2 SVGIG (reference sequence). The CDR3 is CAWSVMGSNTGELFF. DNA of the CDR3: TGTGCCTGGAGTGTAATGGGGAGTAACACCGGGGAGCTGTTTTTT. The variable domain in full, completed from reference TRBV30 and TRBJ2-2, reads SQTIHQWPATLVQPVGSPLSLECTVEGTSNPNLYWYRQAAGRGLQLLFYSVGIGQISSEVPQNLSASRPQDRQFILSSKKLLLSDSGFYLCAWSVMGSNTGELFFGEGSRLTVL.

This clonotype has ten or more counts. The rearrangement uses TRBV25-1 and TRBJ2-7; D not certain. Per germline, CDR1 MGHDK and CDR2 SYGVNS. The CDR3 spans 13 residues. The V and J ends lost 1 base and 7 bases respectively, with 11 bases between them. CDR3 coding DNA: TGTGCCAGCAGTGAATCAGGCTATCTGGAGCAGTACTTC. It codes for CASSESGYLEQYF.

Comments on this clonotype: Being one base from a much bigger clone, this may be a read error. The chain has TRBV7-9 and TRBJ1-6; tentative D call: TRBD1 (5 bases). Germline V gene sequence: CDR1 SEHNR, CDR2 FQNEAQ (reference sequence). This CDR3 has 14 amino acids. The CDR3 sequence: CVSSLRDPNSPLHF. CDR3 DNA: TGTGTCAGCAGCTTAAGGGACCCAAATTCACCCCTCCACTTT. Based on the CDR3 plus reference TRBV7-9 and TRBJ1-6, the full variable domain is DTGVSQNPRHKITKRGQNVTFRCDPISEHNRLYWYRQTLGQGPEFLTYFQNEAQLEKSRLLSDRFSAERPKGSFSTLEIQRTEQGDSAMYLCVSSLRDPNSPLHFGNGTRLTVT.

In the case of this clonotype: One end of the junction fails to match germline, which may point to a read error. The chain is built from TRBV9 and TRBJ2-3, with D uncertain. This CDR3 is 13 amino acids long. Germline CDR1 is SGDLS and CDR2 is YYNGEE. CDR3 region: CAGSVGGTDTQYF. DNA of the CDR3: TGTGCCGGCAGCGTAGGAGGCACAGATACGCAGTATTTT.

This clonotype was seen repeatedly, ten times or more. The V call is TRBV12-3 or TRBV12-4, the J call TRBJ1-1, with 7 bases identical to TRBD1. V lost 3 bases, J lost 8 bases, and 6 bases stayed unmatched. This CDR3 contains 13 residues. This CDR3 is CASSFSPQGEAFF. The CDR3 bases are TGTGCCAGCAGTTTCTCCCCACAGGGGGAAGCTTTCTTT.

This clonotype was seen many times. V gene TRBV11-3 combines with J gene TRBJ2-7; TRBD1 matches at 10 bases. This CDR3 has 17 amino acids. Germline assignment: CDR1 SGHNT and CDR2 YENEEA. Trimming took 4 bases from V and 1 from J; bases not matched to a gene: 10. This chain's CDR3 is CASSSQTDRGESYEQYF. In DNA form, the CDR3 reads TGTGCCAGCAGCTCACAGACGGACAGGGGGGAATCCTACGAGCAGTACTTC.

With respect to this clonotype: A much more abundant neighbour one base away suggests this may be a read error. The V and J genes are TRBV4-1 and TRBJ2-4, with 8 bases matching TRBD2. The CDR3 runs to 15 residues. Germline V CDR1 and CDR2: MGHRA, YSYEKL. The CDR3 DNA is TGCGCCAGCAGCCAAGCGCGGGGGGTAAAAAACACTCAGTACTTC. Translation gives CASSQARGVKNTQYF.

This clonotype was counted at least ten times. The chain recombines TRBV4-1 with TRBJ1-1; D is unresolved. This CDR3 is built from 15 residues. Germline CDR1 MGHRA, CDR2 YSYEKL. V gave up 4 bases and J gave up 1 base, with 13 bases separating them. CDR3 nucleotide sequence: TGCGCCAGCAGCCTCCTTCAGAGTCAGAACACTGAAGCTTTCTTT. The encoded protein is CASSLLQSQNTEAFF.

There are a few counts of this clonotype. The J gene is TRBJ2-1, the V gene TRBV28; tentatively, D is TRBD1 or TRBD2 (5 bases each). Trimming removed 5 bases from V and 0 bases from J, with 17 bases in between. This CDR3 comprises 17 residues. Germline-derived CDR1 and CDR2 are MDHEN and SYDVKM. Written as DNA, the CDR3 is TGTGCCAGCAGTATATCCTTTGGGGGTGGCTCCTACAATGAGCAGTTCTTC. Its translation: CASSISFGGGSYNEQFF.

This clonotype was recorded many times. This chain uses TRBV28 with TRBJ2-7; D is unclear. V lost 3 bases, J lost 0 bases, and 24 bases lay in between. This CDR3 has 19 amino acids. Germline V gene sequence: CDR1 MDHEN, CDR2 SYDVKM. In DNA, the CDR3 is TGTGCCAGCAGTTTCCCACCTCACCGGTTTAAGGGTCGCTCCTACGAGCAGTACTTC. It translates to CASSFPPHRFKGRSYEQYF.

This clonotype showed up many times. The V and J genes are TRBV12-3 or TRBV12-4 and TRBJ2-2, with unresolved D. There are 13 residues in the CDR3. Trimming removed 3 bases from V and 4 bases from J, with 6 bases in between. The CDR3 coding sequence is TGTGCCAGCAGTTTCACAGTCACCGGGGAGCTGTTTTTT. Its translation is CASSFTVTGELFF.

This clonotype has ten or more counts. The chain employs TRBV6-2 or TRBV6-3 and TRBJ2-3; TRBD2 aligns across 7 bases. The germline V gene encodes CDR1 MNHEY and CDR2 SVGEGT. This CDR3 is 14 amino acids long. V was pared by 4 bases and J by 6 bases, with 7 bases of the junction left unmatched. CDR3 protein: CASSSIGTIDTQYF. The CDR3 DNA reads as TGTGCCAGCAGTTCGATCGGGACTATCGATACGCAGTATTTT.

Comment on this clonotype: A read error is possible here, since a much larger clone lies one base away. The chain combines TRBV2 with TRBJ2-5; D ambiguous. Per germline, CDR1 SNHLY and CDR2 FYNNEI. This CDR3 comprises 13 residues. The CDR3 DNA sequence: TGTGCCGGCAGTGGAAGAAGCCAAGAGACCCAGTACTTC. It yields the protein CAGSGRSQETQYF.

The J gene is TRBJ1-2, the V gene TRBV12-3 or TRBV12-4; no clear D. The V end lost 4 bases, the J end lost 0 bases, and 15 bases lay between the germline ends. The CDR3 runs to 16 residues. The CDR3, as DNA: TGTGCCAGCAGTTCGTCGACCAAGCCAGCTAACTATGGCTACACCTTC. Translating it yields CASSSSTKPANYGYTF.

This clonotype came up once. This may be a read error, as it is one base from a much larger clone. The genes are TRBV6-5 and TRBJ2-5; 9 positions agree with TRBD2. Germline V gene lookup returns CDR1 MNHEY and CDR2 SVGAGI. There are 14 residues in the CDR3. CDR3 sequence: CVSSTGTSSETQYF. The CDR3 DNA reads as TGTGTCAGCAGCACCGGGACTAGCAGCGAGACCCAGTACTTC.

The V gene is TRBV20-1, the J gene TRBJ2-3; 7 nucleotides line up with TRBD1. The germline gives CDR1 DFQATT, CDR2 SNEGSKA (reference sequence). The CDR3 has 16 amino acids. J was trimmed by 1 base and V by 0 bases; bases with no gene match: 7. The CDR3 DNA is TGCAGTGCTAGAGATCTTGGGACAGTACGCACAGATACGCAGTATTTT. Its protein product is CSARDLGTVRTDTQYF.

In the case of this clonotype: A much larger clone lies a single base off, so this may be a read error. The chain joins TRBV20-1 to TRBJ1-5; 10 nucleotides agree with TRBD1. The CDR3 is 12 residues long. Looked up from germline, CDR1 is DFQATT and CDR2 is SNEGSKA (reference sequence). CDR3 amino acids: CSGQGVGQPQHF. In nucleotides, the CDR3 is TGCAGCGGACAGGGGGTCGGGCAGCCCCAGCATTTT.